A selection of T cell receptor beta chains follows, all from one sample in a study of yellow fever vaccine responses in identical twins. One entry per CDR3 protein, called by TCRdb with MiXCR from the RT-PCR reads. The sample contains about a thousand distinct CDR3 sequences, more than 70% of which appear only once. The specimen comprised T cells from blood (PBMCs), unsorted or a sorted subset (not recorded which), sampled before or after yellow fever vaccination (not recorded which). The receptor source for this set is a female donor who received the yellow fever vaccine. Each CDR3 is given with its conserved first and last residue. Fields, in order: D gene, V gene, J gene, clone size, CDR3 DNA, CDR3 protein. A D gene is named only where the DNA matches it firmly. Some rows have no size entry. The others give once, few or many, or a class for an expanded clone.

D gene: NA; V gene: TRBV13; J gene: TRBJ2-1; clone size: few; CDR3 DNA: TGTGCCAGCACCCTAGGACTACTGCGGGGTGAGCAGTTCTTC; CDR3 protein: CASTLGLLRGEQFF
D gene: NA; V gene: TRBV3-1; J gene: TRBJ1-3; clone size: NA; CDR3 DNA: TGTGCCAGCAGCCAAGGTGATGGGGTTTACTCTGGAAACACCATATATTTT; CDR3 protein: CASSQGDGVYSGNTIYF
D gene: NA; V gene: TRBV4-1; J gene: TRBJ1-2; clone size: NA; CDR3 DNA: TGCGCCAGCAGCCAAGAGGGGCGAGACTATGGCTACACCTTC; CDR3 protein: CASSQEGRDYGYTF
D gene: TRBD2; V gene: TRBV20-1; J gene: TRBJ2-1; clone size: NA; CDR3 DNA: TGCAGTGCCATTTCGGGGGGGAGCTCCTACAATGAGCAGTTCTTC; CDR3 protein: CSAISGGSSYNEQFF
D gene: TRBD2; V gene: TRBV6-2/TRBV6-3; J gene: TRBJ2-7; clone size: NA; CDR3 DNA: TGTGCCAGCAGTTACGCGGGGGAGGGCCTCTACGAGCAGTACTTC; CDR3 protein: CASSYAGEGLYEQYF
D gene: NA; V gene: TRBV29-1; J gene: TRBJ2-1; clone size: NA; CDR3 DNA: TGCAGCGTTGAAGCCCCCAGGGGATCCAATGAGCAGTTCTTC; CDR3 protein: CSVEAPRGSNEQFF
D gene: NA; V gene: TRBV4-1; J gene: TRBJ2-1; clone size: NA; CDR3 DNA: TGCGCCAGCAGCCAAGTTACTAGCTCCTACAATGAGCAGTTCTTC; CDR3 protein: CASSQVTSSYNEQFF
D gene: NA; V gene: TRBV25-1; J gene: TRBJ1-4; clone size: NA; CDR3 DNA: TGTGCCAGCAGTGGCCCCGGACCGGCGGGGGCGGAAAAACTGTTTTTT; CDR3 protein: CASSGPGPAGAEKLFF
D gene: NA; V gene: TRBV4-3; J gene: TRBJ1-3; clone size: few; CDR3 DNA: TGCGCCAGCAGCCAAGATGCCGGGAGTTCTGGAAACACCATATATTTT; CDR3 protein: CASSQDAGSSGNTIYF
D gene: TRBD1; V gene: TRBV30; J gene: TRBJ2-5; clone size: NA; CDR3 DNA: TGTGCTAGGACAGGGGGGGGCCTGGGGGAGACCCAGTACTTC; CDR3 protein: CARTGGGLGETQYF
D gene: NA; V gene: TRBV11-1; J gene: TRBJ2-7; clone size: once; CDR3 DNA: TGTGCCAGCAGCTTCGGGGGGCGAGGGTACGAGCAGTACTTC; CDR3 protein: CASSFGGRGYEQYF
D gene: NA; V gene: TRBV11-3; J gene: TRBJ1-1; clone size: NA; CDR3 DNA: TGTGCCAGCAGCTCCTATGGGGTCACTGAAGCTTTCTTT; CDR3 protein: CASSSYGVTEAFF
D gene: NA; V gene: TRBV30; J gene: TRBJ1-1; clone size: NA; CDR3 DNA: TGTGCCGCACAGGGTTTGAACACTGAAGCTTTCTTT; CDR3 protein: CAAQGLNTEAFF
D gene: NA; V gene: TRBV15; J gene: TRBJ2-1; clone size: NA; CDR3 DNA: TGTGCCACCAGCAGAGGCAGGATGCTTGGCAATGAGCAGTTCTTC; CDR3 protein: CATSRGRMLGNEQFF
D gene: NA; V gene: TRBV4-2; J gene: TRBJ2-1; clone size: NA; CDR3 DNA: TGTGCCAGCAGCCAAGAGGGGGGGCGATCCAATGAGCAGTTCTTC; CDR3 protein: CASSQEGGRSNEQFF
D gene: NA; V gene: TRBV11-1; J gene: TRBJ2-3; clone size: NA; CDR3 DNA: TGTGCCAGCAGCTTAGGACAGGCAGATACGCAGTATTTT; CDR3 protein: CASSLGQADTQYF
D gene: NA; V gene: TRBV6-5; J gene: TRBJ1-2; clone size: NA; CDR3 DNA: TGTGCCAGCAGTTTGACGACAGGTGGGGCTGGCTACACCTTC; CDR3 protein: CASSLTTGGAGYTF
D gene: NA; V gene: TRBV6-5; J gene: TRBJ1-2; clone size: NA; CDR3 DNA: TGTGCCAGCAGTTACGGGTTTGTGGATGGCTACACCTTC; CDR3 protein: CASSYGFVDGYTF
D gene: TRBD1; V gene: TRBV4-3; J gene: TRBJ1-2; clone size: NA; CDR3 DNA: TGCGCCAGCAGACACAGCGGACAGGGAAACTATGGCTACACCTTC; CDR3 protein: CASRHSGQGNYGYTF
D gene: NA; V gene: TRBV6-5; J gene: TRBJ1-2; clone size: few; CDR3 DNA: TGTGCCAGCAGTTACGATCCCCGCAAAGCTAACTATGGCTACACCTTC; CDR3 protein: CASSYDPRKANYGYTF
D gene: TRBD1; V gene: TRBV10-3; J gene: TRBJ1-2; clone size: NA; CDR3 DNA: TGTGCCATCAGTGAGTCGGGACAGGTCACCGGAAGCTACACCTTC; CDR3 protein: CAISESGQVTGSYTF
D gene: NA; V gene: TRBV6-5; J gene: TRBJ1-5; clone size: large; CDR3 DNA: TGTGCCAGCAGTTACGGACGGGCGGGAGAGAGCAATCAGCCCCAGCATTTT; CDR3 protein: CASSYGRAGESNQPQHF
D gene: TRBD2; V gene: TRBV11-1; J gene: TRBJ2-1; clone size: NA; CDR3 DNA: TGTGCCAGCAGCGAACTAGCGGGAAGGCTCAATGAGCAGTTCTTC; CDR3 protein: CASSELAGRLNEQFF
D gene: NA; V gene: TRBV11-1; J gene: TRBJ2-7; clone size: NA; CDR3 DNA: TGTGCCAGCAGCTTAGGGCAGGGACGGTACGAGCAGTACTTC; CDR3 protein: CASSLGQGRYEQYF
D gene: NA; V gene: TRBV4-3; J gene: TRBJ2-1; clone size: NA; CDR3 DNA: TGCGCCAGCAGCCAAGATGGGGCTAGCAATGAGCAGTTCTTC; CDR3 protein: CASSQDGASNEQFF
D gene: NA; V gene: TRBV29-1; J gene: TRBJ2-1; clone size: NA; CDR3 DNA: TGCAGCGTTTGGTGGGCCTACAATGAGCAGTTCTTC; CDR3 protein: CSVWWAYNEQFF
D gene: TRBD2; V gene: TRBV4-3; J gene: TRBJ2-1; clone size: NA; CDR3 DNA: TGCGCCAGCAGCGGACAAGCGGGAGGGCGGGGCGATGAGCAGTTCTTC; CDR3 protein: CASSGQAGGRGDEQFF
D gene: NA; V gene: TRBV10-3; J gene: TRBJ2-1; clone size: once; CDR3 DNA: TGTGCCATCAGTGAGTCGGGAAGGTACAATGAGCAGTTCTTC; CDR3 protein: CAISESGRYNEQFF
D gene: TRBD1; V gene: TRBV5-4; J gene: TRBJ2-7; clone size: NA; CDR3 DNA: TGTGCCAGCAGCTTGGCCCACAGGGGTTCGGGCGAGCAGTACTTC; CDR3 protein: CASSLAHRGSGEQYF
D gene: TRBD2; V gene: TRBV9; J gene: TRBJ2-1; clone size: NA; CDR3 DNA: TGTGCCAGCAACGTAGCGGGAGGTGAGCAGTTCTTC; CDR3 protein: CASNVAGGEQFF
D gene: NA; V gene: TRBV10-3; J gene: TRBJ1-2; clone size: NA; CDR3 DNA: TGTGCCATCAGTGGGACAATACGGGACGCAAAAGCTAACTATGGCTACACCTTC; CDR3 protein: CAISGTIRDAKANYGYTF
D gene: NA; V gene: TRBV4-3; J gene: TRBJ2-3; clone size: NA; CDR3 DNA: TGCGCCAGCAGCCAGGGGGAGCGGTTCACAGATACGCAGTATTTT; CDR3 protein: CASSQGERFTDTQYF
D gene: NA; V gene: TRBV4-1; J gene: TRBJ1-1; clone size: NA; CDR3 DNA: TGCGCCAGCAGCCAGGGCGTGGCGAACACTGAAGCTTTCTTT; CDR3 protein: CASSQGVANTEAFF
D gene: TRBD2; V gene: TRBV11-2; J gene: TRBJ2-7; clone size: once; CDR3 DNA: TGTGCCAGCAGCTATATCCGACCTAGCGGGCCCTCCTACGAGCAGTACTTC; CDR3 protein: CASSYIRPSGPSYEQYF
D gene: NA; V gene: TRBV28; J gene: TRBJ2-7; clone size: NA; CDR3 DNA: TGTGCCAGCAGTCCCAACCAGGTGACCTACGAGCAGTACTTC; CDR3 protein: CASSPNQVTYEQYF
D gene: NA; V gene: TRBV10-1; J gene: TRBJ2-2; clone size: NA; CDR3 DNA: TGCGCCAGCAGTGAGTCCAGGGGAATGGAGAGGGAGCTGTTTTTT; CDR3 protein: CASSESRGMERELFF
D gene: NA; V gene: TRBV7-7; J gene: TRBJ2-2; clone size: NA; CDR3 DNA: TGTGCTAGCAGCTTCGGTCCCGGGGAGCTGTTTTTT; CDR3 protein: CASSFGPGELFF
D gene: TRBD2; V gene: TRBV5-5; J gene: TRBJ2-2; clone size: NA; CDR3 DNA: TGTGCCAGCAGCTCTACAGCTAGCGGGGGACGAACCGGGGAGCTGTTTTTT; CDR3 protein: CASSSTASGGRTGELFF
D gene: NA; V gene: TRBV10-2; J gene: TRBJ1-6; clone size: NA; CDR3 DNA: TGCGCCAGCAGTGAGTCCCCAGCAACCTATAATTCACCCCTCCACTTT; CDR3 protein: CASSESPATYNSPLHF
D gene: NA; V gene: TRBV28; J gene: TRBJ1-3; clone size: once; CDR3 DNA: TGTGCCAGCAGTCCACCCAGCTCTGGAAACACCATATATTTT; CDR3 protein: CASSPPSSGNTIYF
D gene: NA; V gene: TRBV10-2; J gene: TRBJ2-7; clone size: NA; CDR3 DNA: TGCGCCAGCAGTGAGCGGCCGGACAGGGCCACTAGCGGGCCTTACGAGCAGTACTTC; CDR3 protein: CASSERPDRATSGPYEQYF
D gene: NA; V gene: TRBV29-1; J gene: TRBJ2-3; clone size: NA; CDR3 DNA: TGCAGCGCGAGACCGGGGAGCGTGGCAGATACGCAGTATTTT; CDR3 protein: CSARPGSVADTQYF
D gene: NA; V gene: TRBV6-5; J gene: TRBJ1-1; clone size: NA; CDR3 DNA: TGTGCCAGCAGTTACCCGATTGGGGGGACCACTGAAGCTTTCTTT; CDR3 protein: CASSYPIGGTTEAFF
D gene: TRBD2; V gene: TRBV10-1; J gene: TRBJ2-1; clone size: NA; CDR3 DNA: TGCGCCAGCAGTGATGGGACTAGAGATGAGCAGTTCTTC; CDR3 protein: CASSDGTRDEQFF
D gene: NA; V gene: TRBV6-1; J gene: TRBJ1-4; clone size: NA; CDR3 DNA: TGTGCCAGCAGTCCTACGGACTCCCTTCTGTTTTTT; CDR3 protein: CASSPTDSLLFF
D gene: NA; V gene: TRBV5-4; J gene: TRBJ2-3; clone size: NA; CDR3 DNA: TGTGCCAGCAGCTTGGCCCGGGCGGATACGCAGTATTTT; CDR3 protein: CASSLARADTQYF
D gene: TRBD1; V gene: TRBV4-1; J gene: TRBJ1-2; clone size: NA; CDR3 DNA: TGCGCCAGCAGCCAAGACCGCTTGGCAGGGGGCAATGGCTACACCTTC; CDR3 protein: CASSQDRLAGGNGYTF
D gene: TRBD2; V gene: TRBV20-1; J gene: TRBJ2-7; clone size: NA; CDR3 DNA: TGCAGTGCTAGGGATAGCGGGAGTTCCTACGAGCAGTACTTC; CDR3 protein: CSARDSGSSYEQYF
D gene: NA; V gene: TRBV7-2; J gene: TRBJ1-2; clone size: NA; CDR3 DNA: TGTGCCAGCAGTTCTAGATATGGCTACACCTTC; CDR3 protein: CASSSRYGYTF
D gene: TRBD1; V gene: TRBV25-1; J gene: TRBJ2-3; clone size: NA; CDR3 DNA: TGTGCCAGCAGTGGAAGGACAGGGGGATACACAGATACGCAGTATTTT; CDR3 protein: CASSGRTGGYTDTQYF
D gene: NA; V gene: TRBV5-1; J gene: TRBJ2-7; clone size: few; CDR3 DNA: TGCGCCAGCAGCTTGGTGTGGGGCCCTACCTACGAGCAGTACTTC; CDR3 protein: CASSLVWGPTYEQYF
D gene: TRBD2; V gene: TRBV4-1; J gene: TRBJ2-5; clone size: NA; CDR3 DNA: TGCGCCAGCAGCCAAGATCGGGGGGTCCGGGGGACCCAGTACTTC; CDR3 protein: CASSQDRGVRGTQYF
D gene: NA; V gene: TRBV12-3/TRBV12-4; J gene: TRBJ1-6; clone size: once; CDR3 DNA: TGTGCCAGCAGTTTGGGCGGGCGATTGGGTTCACCCCTCCACTTT; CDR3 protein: CASSLGGRLGSPLHF
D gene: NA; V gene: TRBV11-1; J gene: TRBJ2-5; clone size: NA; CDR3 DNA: TGTGCCAGCAGCTTCCGGGTCGGGGAGACCCAGTACTTC; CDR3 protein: CASSFRVGETQYF
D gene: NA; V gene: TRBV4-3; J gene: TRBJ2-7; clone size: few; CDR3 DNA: TGCGCCAGCAGCCAAGTTGCAGACCTCTCCTACGAGCAGTACTTC; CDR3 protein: CASSQVADLSYEQYF
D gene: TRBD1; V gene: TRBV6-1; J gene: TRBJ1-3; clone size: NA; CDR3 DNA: TGTGCCAGCAGGCAAAAAGGGACAGGGAGTGCCACCATATATTTT; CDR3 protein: CASRQKGTGSATIYF
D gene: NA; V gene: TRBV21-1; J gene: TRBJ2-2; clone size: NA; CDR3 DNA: TGTGCCAGCAGCAAAAGGGAAGGGGACACCGGGGAGCTGTTTTTT; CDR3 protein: CASSKREGDTGELFF
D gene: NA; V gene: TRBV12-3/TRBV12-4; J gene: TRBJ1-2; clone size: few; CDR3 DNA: TGTGCCAGCAGTTTAACGGGACAAGGCTACACCTTC; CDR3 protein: CASSLTGQGYTF
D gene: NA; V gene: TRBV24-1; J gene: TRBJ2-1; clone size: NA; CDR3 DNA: TGTGCCACCAGTGATTTGGGCAATGAGCAGTTCTTC; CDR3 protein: CATSDLGNEQFF